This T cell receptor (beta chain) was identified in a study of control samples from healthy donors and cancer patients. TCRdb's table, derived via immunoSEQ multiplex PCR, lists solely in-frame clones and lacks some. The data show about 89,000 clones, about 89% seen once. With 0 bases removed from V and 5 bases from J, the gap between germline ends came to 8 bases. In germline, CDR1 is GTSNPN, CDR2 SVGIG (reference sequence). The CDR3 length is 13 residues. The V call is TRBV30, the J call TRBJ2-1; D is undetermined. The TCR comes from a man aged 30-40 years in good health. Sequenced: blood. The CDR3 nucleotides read TGTGCCTGGAGTGTAAGGATCAACAATGAGCAGTTCTTC. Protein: CAWSVRINNEQFF.